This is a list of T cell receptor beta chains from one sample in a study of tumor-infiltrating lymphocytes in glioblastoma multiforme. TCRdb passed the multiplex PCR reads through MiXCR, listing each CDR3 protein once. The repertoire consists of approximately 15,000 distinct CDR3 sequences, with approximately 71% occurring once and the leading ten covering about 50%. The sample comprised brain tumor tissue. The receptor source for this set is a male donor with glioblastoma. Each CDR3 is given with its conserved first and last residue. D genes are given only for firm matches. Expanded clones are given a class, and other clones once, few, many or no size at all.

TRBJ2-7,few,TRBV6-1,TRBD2,TGTGCCAGCAGTGAAACTAGCGGGGGCTCCTACGAGCAGTACTTC,CASSETSGGSYEQYF
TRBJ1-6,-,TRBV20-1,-,TGCAGTGCTAGTATCCCAGGGACGGATAATTCACCCCTCCACTTT,CSASIPGTDNSPLHF
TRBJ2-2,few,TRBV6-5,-,TGTGCCAGCAGTTATAGTGAGGGGGCCGGGGAGCTGTTTTTT,CASSYSEGAGELFF
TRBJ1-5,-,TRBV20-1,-,TGCAGTGTTAATGCGGGACACACAGATAGTAATCAGCCCCAGCATTTT,CSVNAGHTDSNQPQHF
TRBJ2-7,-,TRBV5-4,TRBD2,TGTGCCAGCAGCTTGGACACCGGGACGCGGGGGACCTACGAGCAGTACTTC,CASSLDTGTRGTYEQYF
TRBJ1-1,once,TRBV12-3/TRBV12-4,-,TGTGCCGGCAGTCTAGACGCCCCAAGGCGAATGGCTTTCTTT,CAGSLDAPRRMAFF
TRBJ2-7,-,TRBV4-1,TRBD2,TGCGCCAGCAGCCACATAGCGGGAGGGCCCGTAAACGAGCAGTACTTC,CASSHIAGGPVNEQYF
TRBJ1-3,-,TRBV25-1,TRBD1,TGTGCCAGCAATAGGACAGGGGGAAACACCATATATTTT,CASNRTGGNTIYF
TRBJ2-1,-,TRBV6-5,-,TGTGCCAGCAGTCCCCAGGGGTCGGGGTTCAATGAGCAGTTCTTC,CASSPQGSGFNEQFF
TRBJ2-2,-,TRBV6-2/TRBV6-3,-,TGTGCCAGCAGTTTAGACACCGGGGAGCTGTTTTTT,CASSLDTGELFF
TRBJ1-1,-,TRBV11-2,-,TGTACCCGCAGCTTAGGCTTGAGGGGCACTGAAGCTTTCTTT,CTRSLGLRGTEAFF
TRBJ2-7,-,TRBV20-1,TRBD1,TGCAGTGCTCGCGGGGACAGGGAGTACGAGCAGTACTTC,CSARGDREYEQYF
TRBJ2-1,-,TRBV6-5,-,TGTGCCAGCAGTTGGGCTCGTGGAAATGAGCAGTTCTTC,CASSWARGNEQFF
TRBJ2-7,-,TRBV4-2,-,TGTGCCAGCAGCCAAGTCGACGGTAGCTACGAGCAGTACTTC,CASSQVDGSYEQYF
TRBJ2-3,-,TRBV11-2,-,TGTGCCAGCAGCTTAGATTCTGCAAACACTAGTACAGATAAGCAGTATTTT,CASSLDSANTSTDKQYF
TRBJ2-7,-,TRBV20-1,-,TGCAGTGCTAGCGCCCTGGGGGGACCTAATTACGGGCAGTACTTC,CSASALGGPNYGQYF
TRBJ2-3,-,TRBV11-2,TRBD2,TGTGCCAGCAGCTGGGGAGCGGGGGGAGACACGCAGTATTTT,CASSWGAGGDTQYF
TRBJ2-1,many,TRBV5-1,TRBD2,TGCGCCAGCAGCTTGGATGGTGTTAGCGGGAGTCGGGGAACTGAGCAGTTCTTC,CASSLDGVSGSRGTEQFF
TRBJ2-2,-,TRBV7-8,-,TGTGCCAGCAGCTTACTTCGGAGAGGGGACACCGGGGATCTGTTTTTT,CASSLLRRGDTGDLFF
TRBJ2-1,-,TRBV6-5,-,TGTGCCAGTTGGGGCGGGGCTATGCCCAATGAGCAATTCTTC,CASWGGAMPNEQFF
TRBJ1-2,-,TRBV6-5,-,TGTGCCAGCAGGCGAAAGGGGCTGGTACATTATGGCTACACCTTC,CASRRKGLVHYGYTF
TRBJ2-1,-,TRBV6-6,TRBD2,TGTATCAGTAGTTACTTAGCGGGAGGACGGGCTGAGCAGTTCTTC,CISSYLAGGRAEQFF
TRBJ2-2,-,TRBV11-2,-,TGTGCCAGCGCTCCGATTAGCGGGAACACCGGGGAGCTGTTTTTT,CASAPISGNTGELFF
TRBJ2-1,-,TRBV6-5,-,TGCGCCAGCAGTTACAGTCCGGGCTTCGGTGAGCAGTTCTTC,CASSYSPGFGEQFF
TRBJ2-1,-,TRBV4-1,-,TGCGCCAGCAGCCAAGAAGAAAATCCCTGTAATGAGCAGTTCTTC,CASSQEENPCNEQFF
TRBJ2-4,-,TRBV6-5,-,TGTGCCAGCAGTAGTGACGCAGCCAAAAACATTCAGTACTTC,CASSSDAAKNIQYF
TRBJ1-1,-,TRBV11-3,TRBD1,TGTGTCAGCAGCTCGGGACAGGGCGACACCGAAGCTTTCTTT,CVSSSGQGDTEAFF
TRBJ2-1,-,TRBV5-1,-,TGCGCCAGCAGCTTGGGCGACACCTCCTACAATGAGCAGTTCTTC,CASSLGDTSYNEQFF